The 2 T cell receptor beta chains presented below share a single source sample, sequenced in a study of blood T cell repertoires in COVID-19. Sequencing was performed with immunoSEQ multiplex PCR; in TCRdb, only in-frame clones are kept and a portion is missing. The sample yields around 200,000 clones, about 83% seen once. Sequencing used PBMCs or T cells enriched from blood (not recorded which). The receptor set was obtained from a man in his forties or fifties with acute COVID-19.

The V call is TRBV29-1, the J call TRBJ2-3, with 11 bases lining up with TRBD2. Per germline, CDR1 SQVTM and CDR2 ANQGSEA. The V and J ends lost 8 bases and 1 base, in that order; junction bases with no gene match: 8. The CDR3 loop spans 15 amino acids. CDR3 DNA sequence: TGCAGCCTCCGGGGACTAGCGGAGGGCACAGATACGCAGTATTTT. Amino acids: CSLRGLAEGTDTQYF.

The chain couples TRBV6-6 to TRBJ1-5, with 8 bases fitting TRBD1. Germline V gene sequence: CDR1 MNHNY, CDR2 SVGAGI (reference sequence). This CDR3 is 15 amino acids long. With 6 bases clipped from V and 7 bases from J, the junction kept 11 bases outside the gene matches. The CDR3 spells CASRAPGTGSQPQHF. CDR3 DNA: TGTGCCAGCAGAGCACCGGGGACAGGCTCGCAGCCCCAGCATTTT.